This entry lists 4 T cell receptor beta chains sequenced from one sample in a study of radiotherapy plus CTLA-4 blockade in lung cancer. Using immunoSEQ multiplex PCR, the repertoire was profiled, and TCRdb retains in-frame clones only, with some absent. The table lists 30,000 to 45,000 clones, approximately 77% of them singletons. Sequences were derived from peripheral blood, sampled from a patient treated with radiotherapy plus ipilimumab. All receptors come from a human donor with non-small cell lung cancer who had stable disease on radiotherapy plus ipilimumab.

This chain links TRBV7-9 with TRBJ1-1; a weak D match, TRBD1 (6 bases). The V end lost 5 bases, the J end lost 7 bases, and 17 bases lay between the germline ends. There are 14 residues in the CDR3. From germline, CDR1 is SEHNR and CDR2 FQNEAQ (reference sequence). CDR3 amino acids: CASSPPTGTLEAFF. For the CDR3, the DNA is TGTGCCAGCAGCCCACCGACAGGAACCCTTGAAGCTTTCTTT.

The V call is TRBV2, the J call TRBJ1-2, with a weak D call TRBD1 (5 bases). V was pared by 6 bases and J by 4 bases, with 9 bases between. Germline V gene sequence: CDR1 SNHLY, CDR2 FYNNEI. The CDR3 runs 12 residues. In nucleotides, the CDR3 is TGTGCCAGCAGGGACATGGTCTATGGCTACACCTTC. Its translation: CASRDMVYGYTF.

This clone was observed once. The chain carries TRBV5-1 and TRBJ1-1; 8 bases are shared with TRBD1. CDR1 and CDR2 from the germline V gene are SGHRS and YFSETQ. This CDR3 region has 16 residues. Trimming removed 4 bases from V and 0 bases from J; junction bases left unmatched: 8. The CDR3 loop reads CASSRGQGSMNTEAFF. CDR3 coding DNA: TGCGCCAGCAGCCGAGGACAGGGATCCATGAACACTGAAGCTTTCTTT.

This chain joins TRBV27 and TRBJ2-3, with TRBD1 matching 8 bases. The CDR3 extends over 15 amino acids. The V gene end was trimmed by 7 bases and the J gene end by 2 bases; junction bases not matched to a gene: 8. Germline lookup yields CDR1 MNHEY and CDR2 SMNVEV (reference sequence). For the CDR3, the DNA is TGTGCCAGCACAACCGGACAGGGACTCACAGATACGCAGTATTTT. It is translated as CASTTGQGLTDTQYF.